Listed below are T cell receptor beta chains from one sample, sequenced in a study of T cell repertoires in cytomegalovirus infection. TCRdb called the reads again in MiXCR, with one record for every CDR3 protein. The sample has some 450,000 distinct CDR3 sequences, approximately 33% seen once. Sequencing was performed on PBMCs. The receptor source for this set is a human donor in good health (CMV status not recorded). Some clones in this sample may be carry-over from other donors' samples. The CDR3 runs from the conserved cysteine through the conserved F or W. A D gene is named only where the DNA matches it firmly. Size tells how often a clone was seen (once, few, many) or the class of an expanded clone, and some rows leave it out.

D gene | J gene | clone size | V gene | CDR3 DNA | CDR3 protein
- | TRBJ2-1 | few | TRBV6-1 | TGTGCCAGCAGTGAGTTGTTGGGGACAATCTACAATGAGCAGTTCTTC | CASSELLGTIYNEQFF
- | TRBJ2-1 | - | TRBV7-6 | TGTGCCATCGCGCGGGACACCACCTACAATGAGCAGTTCTTC | CAIARDTTYNEQFF
- | TRBJ2-1 | - | TRBV12-3/TRBV12-4 | TGTGCCAGCGAACAGGCAAGCTCCTACAATGAGCAGTTCTTC | CASEQASSYNEQFF
- | TRBJ2-7 | many | TRBV11-1 | TGTGCCAGCAGCCACGGGACCCCCACCTACGAGCAGTACTTC | CASSHGTPTYEQYF
TRBD1 | TRBJ1-1 | many | TRBV7-6 | TGTGCCAGCAGCCGACAGGGTTTTACTGAAGCTTTCTTT | CASSRQGFTEAFF
- | TRBJ1-4 | - | TRBV6-5 | TGTGCCAGCAGTTACCGCGGAGCCGGAGCAACTAATGAAAAACTGTTTTTT | CASSYRGAGATNEKLFF
- | TRBJ1-3 | - | TRBV2 | TGTGCCAGCAGCGACTCTCGAGATCGACGGATCAGCTCTGGAAACACCATATATTTT | CASSDSRDRRISSGNTIYF
- | TRBJ1-1 | few | TRBV2 | TGTGCCAGCAGTGTTGGAAAGGGCACTGAAGCTTTCTTT | CASSVGKGTEAFF
TRBD2 | TRBJ2-3 | many | TRBV7-2 | TGTGCCAGCAGCTTAGAGAAGCGGGGGGGCCGTGGGACAGATACGCAGTATTTT | CASSLEKRGGRGTDTQYF
- | TRBJ1-2 | - | TRBV20-1 | TGCAGTGCTAGAGATCGGAGGGGAGGGACGGTCTATGGCTACACCTTC | CSARDRRGGTVYGYTF
- | TRBJ2-5 | - | TRBV5-4 | TGTGCCAGCAGCTTGGTCGGTCCAGAACAAGAGACCCAGTACTTC | CASSLVGPEQETQYF
TRBD2 | TRBJ2-1 | many | TRBV7-9 | TGTGCCAGCAGCTTATGGACTAGCGGGGTGAACTCCTACAATGAGCAGTTCTTC | CASSLWTSGVNSYNEQFF
- | TRBJ1-4 | - | TRBV7-9 | TGTGCCAGCACCCCACTGGACAGTGAAAAACTGTTTTTT | CASTPLDSEKLFF
- | TRBJ1-6 | - | TRBV12-3/TRBV12-4 | TGTGCCAGCAGTTTTTTGTCAGGGAACTCCTCACCCCTCCACTTT | CASSFLSGNSSPLHF
- | TRBJ2-2 | - | TRBV9 | TGTGCCAGCAGCATCGGACTTTTCGGCGGAGGCGGGGAGCTGTTTTTT | CASSIGLFGGGGELFF
- | TRBJ2-2 | - | TRBV6-5 | TGTGCCAGCAGTTACTCTCGTCGGACCAACACCGGGGAGCTGTTTTTT | CASSYSRRTNTGELFF
- | TRBJ2-7 | - | TRBV7-9 | TGTGCCAGCAGCTTAGGTCACGGCTACGAGCAGTACTTC | CASSLGHGYEQYF
- | TRBJ1-3 | - | TRBV11-2 | TGTGCCAGCAGCGAAGCTCGAAACACCATATATTTT | CASSEARNTIYF